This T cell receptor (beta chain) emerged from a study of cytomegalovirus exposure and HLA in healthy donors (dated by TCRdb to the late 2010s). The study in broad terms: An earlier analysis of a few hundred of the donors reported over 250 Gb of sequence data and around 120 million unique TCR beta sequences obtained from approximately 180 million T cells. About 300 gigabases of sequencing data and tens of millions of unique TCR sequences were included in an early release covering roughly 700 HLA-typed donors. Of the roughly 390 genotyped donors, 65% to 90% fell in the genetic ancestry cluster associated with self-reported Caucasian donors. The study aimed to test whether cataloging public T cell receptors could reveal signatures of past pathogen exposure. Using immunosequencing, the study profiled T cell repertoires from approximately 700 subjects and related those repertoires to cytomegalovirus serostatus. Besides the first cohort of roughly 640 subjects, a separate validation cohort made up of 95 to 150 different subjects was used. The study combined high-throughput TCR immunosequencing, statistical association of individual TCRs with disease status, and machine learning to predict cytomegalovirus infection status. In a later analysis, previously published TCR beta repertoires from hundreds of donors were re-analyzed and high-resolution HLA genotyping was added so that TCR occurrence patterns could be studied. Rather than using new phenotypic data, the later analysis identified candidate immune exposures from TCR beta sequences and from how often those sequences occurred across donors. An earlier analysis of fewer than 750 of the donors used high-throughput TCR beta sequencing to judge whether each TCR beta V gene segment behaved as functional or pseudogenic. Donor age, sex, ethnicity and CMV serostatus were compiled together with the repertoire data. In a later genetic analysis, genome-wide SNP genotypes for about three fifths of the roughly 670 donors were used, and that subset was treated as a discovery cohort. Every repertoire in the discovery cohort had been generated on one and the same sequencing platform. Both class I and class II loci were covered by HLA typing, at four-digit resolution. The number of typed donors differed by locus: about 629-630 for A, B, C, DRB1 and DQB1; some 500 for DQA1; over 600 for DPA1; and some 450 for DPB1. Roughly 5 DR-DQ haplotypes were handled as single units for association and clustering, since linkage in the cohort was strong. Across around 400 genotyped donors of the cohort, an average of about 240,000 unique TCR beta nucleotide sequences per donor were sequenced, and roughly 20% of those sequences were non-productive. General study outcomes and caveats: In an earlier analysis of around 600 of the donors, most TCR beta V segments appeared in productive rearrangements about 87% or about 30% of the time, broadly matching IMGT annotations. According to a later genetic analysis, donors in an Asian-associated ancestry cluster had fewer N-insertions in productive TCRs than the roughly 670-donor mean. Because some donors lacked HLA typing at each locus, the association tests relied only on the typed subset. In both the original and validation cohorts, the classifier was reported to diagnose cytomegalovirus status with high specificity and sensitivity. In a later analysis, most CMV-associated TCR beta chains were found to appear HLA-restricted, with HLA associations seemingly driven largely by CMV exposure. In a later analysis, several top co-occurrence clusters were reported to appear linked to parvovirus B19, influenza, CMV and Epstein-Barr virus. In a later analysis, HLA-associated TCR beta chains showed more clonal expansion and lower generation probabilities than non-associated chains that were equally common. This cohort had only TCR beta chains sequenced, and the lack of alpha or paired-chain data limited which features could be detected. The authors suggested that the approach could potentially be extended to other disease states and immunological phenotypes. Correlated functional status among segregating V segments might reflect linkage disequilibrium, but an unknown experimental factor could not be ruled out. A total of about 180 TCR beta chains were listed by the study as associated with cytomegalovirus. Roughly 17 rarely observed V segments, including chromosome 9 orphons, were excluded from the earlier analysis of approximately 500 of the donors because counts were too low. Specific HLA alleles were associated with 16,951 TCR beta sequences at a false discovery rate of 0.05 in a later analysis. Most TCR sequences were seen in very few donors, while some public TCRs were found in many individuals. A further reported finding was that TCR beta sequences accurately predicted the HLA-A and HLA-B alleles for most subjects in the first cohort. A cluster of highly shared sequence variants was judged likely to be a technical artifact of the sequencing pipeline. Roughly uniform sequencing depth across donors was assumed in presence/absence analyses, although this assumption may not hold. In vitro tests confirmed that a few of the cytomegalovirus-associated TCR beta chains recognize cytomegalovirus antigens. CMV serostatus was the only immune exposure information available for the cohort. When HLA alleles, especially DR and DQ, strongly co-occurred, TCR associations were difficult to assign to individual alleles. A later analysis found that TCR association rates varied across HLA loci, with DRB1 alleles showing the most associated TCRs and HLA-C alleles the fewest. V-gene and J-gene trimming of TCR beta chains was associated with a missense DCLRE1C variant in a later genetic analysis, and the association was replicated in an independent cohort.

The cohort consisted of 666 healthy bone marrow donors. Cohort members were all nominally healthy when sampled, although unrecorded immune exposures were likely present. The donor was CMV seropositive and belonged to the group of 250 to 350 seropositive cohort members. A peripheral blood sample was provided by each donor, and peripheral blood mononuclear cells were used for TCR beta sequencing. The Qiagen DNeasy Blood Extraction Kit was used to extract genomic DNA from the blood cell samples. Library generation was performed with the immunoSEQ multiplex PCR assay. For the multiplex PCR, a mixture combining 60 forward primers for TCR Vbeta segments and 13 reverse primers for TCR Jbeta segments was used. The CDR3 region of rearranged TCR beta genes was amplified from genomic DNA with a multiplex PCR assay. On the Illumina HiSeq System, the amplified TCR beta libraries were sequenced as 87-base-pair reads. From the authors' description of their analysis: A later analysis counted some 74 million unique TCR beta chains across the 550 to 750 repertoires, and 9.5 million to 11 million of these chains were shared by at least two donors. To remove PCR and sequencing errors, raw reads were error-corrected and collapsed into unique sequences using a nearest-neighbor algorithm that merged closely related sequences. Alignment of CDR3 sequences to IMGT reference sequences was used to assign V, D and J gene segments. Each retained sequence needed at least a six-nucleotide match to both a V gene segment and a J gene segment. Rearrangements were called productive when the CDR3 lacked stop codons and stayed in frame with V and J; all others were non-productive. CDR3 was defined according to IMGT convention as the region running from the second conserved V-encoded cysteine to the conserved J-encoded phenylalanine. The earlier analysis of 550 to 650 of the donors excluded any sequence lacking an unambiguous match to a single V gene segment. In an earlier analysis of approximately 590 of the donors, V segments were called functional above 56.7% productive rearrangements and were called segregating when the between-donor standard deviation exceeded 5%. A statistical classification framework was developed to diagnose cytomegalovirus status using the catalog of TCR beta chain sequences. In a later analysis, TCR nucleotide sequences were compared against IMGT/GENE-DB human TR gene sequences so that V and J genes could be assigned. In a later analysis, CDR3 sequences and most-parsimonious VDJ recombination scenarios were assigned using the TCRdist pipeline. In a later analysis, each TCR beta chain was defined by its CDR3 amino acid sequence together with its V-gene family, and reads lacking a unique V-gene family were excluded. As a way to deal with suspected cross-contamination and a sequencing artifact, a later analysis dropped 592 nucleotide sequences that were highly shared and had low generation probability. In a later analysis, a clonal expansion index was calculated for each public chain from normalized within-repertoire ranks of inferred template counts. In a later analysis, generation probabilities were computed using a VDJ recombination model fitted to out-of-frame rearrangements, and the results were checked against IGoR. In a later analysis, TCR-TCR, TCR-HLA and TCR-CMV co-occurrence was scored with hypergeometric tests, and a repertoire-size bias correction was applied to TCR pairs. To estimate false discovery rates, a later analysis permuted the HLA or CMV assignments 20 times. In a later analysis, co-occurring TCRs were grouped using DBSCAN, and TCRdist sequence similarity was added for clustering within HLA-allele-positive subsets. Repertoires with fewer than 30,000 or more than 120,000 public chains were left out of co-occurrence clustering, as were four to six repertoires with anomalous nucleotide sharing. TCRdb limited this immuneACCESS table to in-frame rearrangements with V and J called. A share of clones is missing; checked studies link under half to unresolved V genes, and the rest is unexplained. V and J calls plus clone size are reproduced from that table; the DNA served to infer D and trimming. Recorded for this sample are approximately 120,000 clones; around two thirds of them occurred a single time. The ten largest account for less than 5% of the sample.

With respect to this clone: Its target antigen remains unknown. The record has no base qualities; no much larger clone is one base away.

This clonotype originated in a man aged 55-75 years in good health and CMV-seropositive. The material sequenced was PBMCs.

This receptor has the CDR3 CASSQDPDMVTGELFF. Read as DNA, the sequence is TGTGCCAGCAGCCAAGACCCGGACATGGTCACCGGGGAGCTGTTTTTT. The chain was built from TRBV4-2 and TRBJ2-2, and the D gene may be TRBD1, 5 bases matching. V is pared back by 0 bases and J by 4 bases, with 12 bases lying between the germline termini. The CDR3 sequence holds 16 residues, the cysteine and phenylalanine included. The read is trimmed to its CDR3 DNA, 48 bases read in frame from base 1. CDR1 and CDR2, looked up from the germline V gene, are LGHNA and YNFKEQ.